This T cell receptor (beta chain) derives from a study of CD8+CD57+ T cells in acquired aplastic anemia. Study in general: The mean DNA yield obtained from sorted CD4+ and CD8+ cells came to 3 to 4 ug.

Patients chosen for sequencing had shown CD8+CD57+ cell expansion by flow cytometry. Among the patients, all had severe acquired aplastic anemia. None of the patients had been given any therapy when their blood was sampled. Study conclusions and caveats: Patients versus controls showed no significant CD8+ Simpson's diversity difference.

This clonotype was found many times. Its antigen remains unidentified. Genomic DNA acted as the template from which TCR beta VDJ combination and CDR3 sequence profiling were carried out. TCRdb itself ran the reads through MiXCR, one entry per CDR3 protein. The sample yields 200,000 to 250,000 distinct CDR3 sequences, over 40% seen once. Looked up from germline, CDR1 is SEHNR and CDR2 is FQNEAQ (reference sequence). V was pared by 7 bases and J by 5 bases, with 8 bases of the junction left unmatched. This CDR3 contains 14 residues. The clonotype originates from a human donor with aplastic anemia. This chain connects TRBV7-9 to TRBJ1-1, with 9 bases aligning to TRBD1. The sequenced sample was sorted CD4+, CD8+, or CD8+CD57+ T cells (not recorded which) from PBMCs. This CDR3 is CASILQGARTEAFF. CDR3 nucleotide sequence: TGTGCCAGCATCCTACAGGGGGCGCGAACTGAAGCTTTCTTT.